This is a list of T cell receptor beta chains from one sample in a study of PD-1 blockade in mismatch repair-deficient tumors. Generated by immunoSEQ multiplex PCR, the TCRdb table keeps only in-frame clones and is missing some. Here the sample spans more than 20,000 clones, around four fifths being singletons. This specimen consisted of peripheral blood, obtained 2 weeks after starting pembrolizumab. Receptors originate from an adult with mismatch repair-deficient cancer. Both conserved end residues are part of each CDR3. A D gene is named only where the DNA matches it firmly. Clone size is stated in some rows and not others, as once, few, many or a class when expanded.

j_call,d_call,v_call,clone_size,cdr3_aa,cdr3_nt
TRBJ2-2,TRBD2,TRBV4-2,.,CASSQGTSGKIGELFF,TGTGCCAGCAGCCAGGGGACTAGCGGGAAGATCGGGGAGCTGTTTTTT
TRBJ1-1,.,TRBV28,.,CASIVGTEAFF,TGTGCCAGCATCGTAGGCACTGAAGCTTTCTTT
TRBJ1-1,.,TRBV19,.,CASSIGGVGAEAFF,TGTGCCAGTAGTATAGGAGGGGTTGGCGCTGAAGCTTTCTTT
TRBJ2-2,TRBD2,TRBV7-9,.,CASSSSGRGTGELFF,TGTGCCAGCAGCTCTAGCGGGAGGGGCACCGGGGAGCTGTTTTTT
TRBJ2-1,.,TRBV7-8,once,CASSSVIAGTLNNEQFF,TGTGCCAGCAGTTCGGTCATTGCGGGCACATTAAACAATGAGCAGTTCTTC
TRBJ2-3,.,TRBV4-3,.,CASSQGSGTTSTDTQYF,TGCGCCAGCAGCCAAGGGTCGGGGACGACTAGCACAGATACGCAGTATTTT
TRBJ1-5,.,TRBV6-1,few,CASSEAAGGNQPQHF,TGTGCCAGCAGTGAAGCTGCAGGGGGCAATCAGCCCCAGCATTTT
TRBJ2-2,.,TRBV9,.,CASSVGESGELFF,TGTGCCAGCAGCGTAGGGGAATCCGGGGAGCTGTTTTTT
TRBJ1-5,.,TRBV19,.,CASSIPAREHQPQHF,TGTGCCAGTAGTATCCCCGCCAGGGAGCATCAGCCCCAGCATTTT
TRBJ2-5,TRBD2,TRBV4-1,.,CASSQGPGGAVETQYF,TGCGCCAGCAGCCAAGGTCCGGGAGGGGCTGTAGAGACCCAGTACTTC
TRBJ1-1,.,TRBV10-3,.,CAIGGTMNTEAFF,TGTGCCATCGGGGGTACTATGAACACTGAAGCTTTCTTT
TRBJ2-3,TRBD2,TRBV30,medium-sized,CAWSSLVAGLFTDTQYF,TGTGCCTGGAGTTCTCTCGTAGCGGGACTCTTCACAGATACGCAGTATTTT
TRBJ2-7,TRBD2,TRBV4-1,.,CASSQTLAGGYEQYF,TGCGCCAGCAGCCAGACCTTAGCGGGAGGATACGAGCAGTACTTC
TRBJ2-1,.,TRBV6-5,.,CASSYSKYSYNEQFF,TGTGCCAGCAGTTACTCGAAGTACTCCTACAATGAGCAGTTCTTC
TRBJ1-2,.,TRBV6-6,large,CASLGGNYGYTF,TGTGCCAGTCTGGGGGGTAACTATGGCTACACCTTC
TRBJ2-5,TRBD2,TRBV27,.,CASSMGLAGSKQETQYF,TGTGCCAGCAGTATGGGACTAGCGGGGAGTAAGCAAGAGACCCAGTACTTC
TRBJ2-3,TRBD2,TRBV7-2,.,CASSRSGRSTDTQYF,TGTGCCAGCAGCCGGAGCGGGAGGTCCACAGATACGCAGTATTTT
TRBJ2-3,TRBD1,TRBV5-4,few,CASSGQGAIADTQYF,TGTGCCAGCAGTGGACAGGGGGCTATCGCAGATACGCAGTATTTT
TRBJ2-5,TRBD2,TRBV29-1,once,CSARGASGRGETQYF,TGCAGCGCCCGTGGGGCTAGCGGGAGAGGAGAGACCCAGTACTTC
TRBJ2-7,.,TRBV5-6,few,CASRQDRDYEQYF,TGTGCCAGCAGACAAGACAGAGACTACGAGCAGTACTTC
TRBJ2-2,TRBD2,TRBV11-2,.,CASSFNSGANTGELFF,TGTGCCAGCAGCTTTAATAGCGGGGCTAACACCGGGGAGCTGTTTTTT
TRBJ1-1,.,TRBV25-1,.,CASGGSVMNTEAFF,TGTGCCAGTGGGGGCTCGGTTATGAACACTGAAGCTTTCTTT
TRBJ1-2,.,TRBV19,few,CASSMRRDHGYTF,TGTGCCAGTAGTATGAGAAGGGATCATGGCTACACCTTC
TRBJ2-3,.,TRBV21-1,.,CASSKESGQTLTCTDTQYF,TGTGCCAGCAGCAAAGAGTCGGGTCAGACTCTAACCTGCACAGATACGCAGTATTTT
TRBJ2-1,.,TRBV28,.,CASSYFGKDEQFF,TGTGCCAGCAGTTATTTTGGTAAGGATGAGCAGTTCTTC
TRBJ2-3,.,TRBV5-1,.,CASSYGGGSTDTQYF,TGCGCCAGCAGCTATGGTGGCGGGAGCACAGATACGCAGTATTTT
TRBJ1-1,.,TRBV15,.,CATSRAGGRIEAFF,TGTGCCACCAGCAGAGCAGGCGGACGGATTGAAGCTTTCTTT
TRBJ2-3,.,TRBV7-9,.,CASSYQLDSTDTQYF,TGTGCCAGCAGCTACCAATTGGACAGCACAGATACGCAGTATTTT
TRBJ2-3,.,TRBV7-3,.,CASSQSAFTDTQYF,TGTGCCAGCAGCCAGTCGGCCTTCACAGATACGCAGTATTTT
TRBJ1-1,.,TRBV12-5,.,CASGQPRWAGGDTEAFF,TGTGCTAGTGGTCAACCCCGGTGGGCTGGAGGGGACACTGAAGCTTTCTTT
TRBJ1-1,.,TRBV5-6,once,CASSLGTSATEAFF,TGTGCCAGCAGCTTGGGGACCTCGGCCACTGAAGCTTTCTTT
TRBJ1-2,TRBD1,TRBV5-4,.,CASRGQGEDGYTF,TGTGCCAGCAGAGGACAGGGGGAAGATGGCTACACCTTC
TRBJ2-2,.,TRBV7-2,.,CASSSPGYRVGKVTGELFF,TGTGCCAGCAGCTCCCCCGGGTACAGGGTGGGTAAAGTAACCGGGGAGCTGTTTTTT
TRBJ2-3,TRBD1,TRBV5-1,once,CASSPGQGTTDTQYF,TGCGCCAGCAGCCCCGGACAGGGGACCACAGATACGCAGTATTTT
TRBJ2-5,.,TRBV5-1,.,CASSLAEGGDREGSETQYF,TGCGCCAGCAGCTTGGCCGAGGGGGGAGACAGGGAGGGTTCAGAGACCCAGTACTTC
TRBJ2-3,TRBD2,TRBV27,.,CASSGGRGSDTQYF,TGTGCCAGCTCGGGCGGGAGGGGTTCAGATACGCAGTATTTT
TRBJ2-4,.,TRBV4-1,.,CASSQEGGPGNIQYF,TGCGCCAGCAGCCAAGAAGGAGGGCCGGGGAACATTCAGTACTTC
TRBJ2-5,.,TRBV5-1,.,CASSLAQEAGGTQYF,TGCGCCAGCAGCTTGGCTCAGGAGGCCGGGGGGACCCAGTACTTC